These 20 T cell receptor beta chains were sequenced from one sample in a study of control samples from healthy donors and cancer patients. The table came from immunoSEQ multiplex PCR; TCRdb's copy has only in-frame clones and leaves some out. The data contain under 100,000 clones, around 90% of them singletons. The sequencing sample was made of PBMCs. The receptors shown here come from a woman aged 45 to 65 with colorectal cancer.

The V and J genes are TRBV5-1 and TRBJ1-1, with 9 positions matching TRBD1. Germline assignment: CDR1 SGHRS and CDR2 YFSETQ. The length of the CDR3 is 15 residues. V was clipped by 4 bases and J by 1 base; unmatched bases: 5. For the CDR3, the DNA is TGCGCCAGCAGCGGGGCGGACAGGGGGAACACTGAAGCTTTCTTT. This sequence encodes CASSGADRGNTEAFF.

V is TRBV9 and J is TRBJ2-1; D may be TRBD1 (5 bases). V dropped 0 bases and J dropped 7 bases, with 5 bases sitting between them. CDR1 SGDLS and CDR2 YYNGEE come from the germline V gene. CDR3 length: 12 residues. In nucleotides, the CDR3 is TGTGCCAGCAGCGTAGACAGGAATGAGCAGTTCTTC. It specifies CASSVDRNEQFF.

This clone was observed a single time. The chain joins TRBV6-5 to TRBJ1-2; perhaps TRBD1 as D (5 bases). CDR1 and CDR2 from the germline V gene are MNHEY and SVGAGI. The length of the CDR3 is 15 residues. The V end lost 6 bases, the J end lost 4 bases, and 18 bases lay between the germline ends. CDR3 loop: CASRPHLSGSYGYTF. The DNA for the CDR3 is TGTGCCAGCAGACCCCATCTCTCAGGGTCCTATGGCTACACCTTC.

This sequence joins TRBV3-1 (or the pseudogene TRBV3-2) and TRBJ2-5, with D possibly being TRBD2 (5 bases). The V end was cut by 2 bases, the J end by 1 base, with 5 bases between. CDR3 length: 13 amino acids. Germline V gene lookup returns CDR1 LGHDT and CDR2 YNNKEL (reference sequence). This CDR3 is CASSQRGQETQYF. The DNA of the CDR3 is TGTGCCAGCAGCCAACGGGGCCAAGAGACCCAGTACTTC.

The gene calls are TRBV19 and TRBJ2-2; 9 positions agree with TRBD1. Germline trimming cut 5 bases from V and 6 bases from J; bases unmatched to any gene: 10. The germline gives CDR1 LNHDA, CDR2 SQIVND (reference sequence). The CDR3 loop spans 16 amino acids. CDR3 amino acids: CASSVTGQGFSGELFF. CDR3 sequence (DNA): TGTGCCAGTAGTGTGACGGGACAGGGTTTTTCCGGGGAGCTGTTTTTT.

The rearrangement joins TRBV2 to TRBJ2-2; 8 bases are shared with TRBD1. The V segment lost 5 bases and the J segment 6 bases; nucleotides outside the gene matches: 5. Per the germline V gene, CDR1 is SNHLY and CDR2 is FYNNEI. CDR3 length: 14 amino acids. The CDR3 DNA reads TGTGCCAGCAGTTTGACAGGGGTTCCCGGGGAGCTGTTTTTT. Its protein product is CASSLTGVPGELFF. Looking up the rest from reference TRBV2 and TRBJ2-2 gives the full variable domain: EPEVTQTPSHQVTQMGQEVILRCVPISNHLYFYWYRQILGQKVEFLVSFYNNEISEKSEIFDDQFSVERPDGSNFTLKIRSTKLEDSAMYFCASSLTGVPGELFFGEGSRLTVL.

CDR3 sequence: CASSLGGGGYTF. In DNA form, the CDR3 reads TGTGCCAGCAGCTTAGGAGGGGGCGGCTACACCTTC. The genes are TRBV13 and TRBJ1-2, with 7 bases lining up with TRBD1. The V and J ends lost 0 bases and 8 bases, in that order; junction bases with no gene match: 0. The length of the CDR3 is 12 residues. Germline values: CDR1 PRHDT, CDR2 FYEKMQ (reference sequence).

The chain has TRBV6-2 or TRBV6-3 and TRBJ2-1; the match to TRBD2 covers 12 bases. V shed 6 bases and J 7 bases; nucleotides not matched to a gene: 10. The CDR3 is 16 amino acids. From germline, CDR1 is MNHEY and CDR2 SVGEGT. CDR3 loop: CASSDPSGGVLNEQFF. CDR3 in DNA: TGTGCCAGCAGCGACCCTAGCGGGGGGGTTTTGAATGAGCAGTTCTTC.

This chain connects TRBV3-1 (or the pseudogene TRBV3-2) to TRBJ2-5; the D gene could be TRBD1 or TRBD2 (5 bases each). This CDR3 region has 14 residues. Germline V gene sequence: CDR1 LGHDT, CDR2 YNNKEL (reference sequence). V shed 7 bases and J shed 2 bases, with 14 bases lying between them. The CDR3 nucleotides are TGTGCCAGCACCCCCGGGACCCTACAAGAGACCCAGTACTTC. This sequence encodes CASTPGTLQETQYF.

The V and J genes are TRBV10-1 and TRBJ1-1; 8 bases match TRBD1. Germline-derived CDR1 and CDR2 are WNHNN and SYGVQD (reference sequence). With 0 bases clipped from V and 11 bases from J, the junction kept 5 bases outside the gene matches. CDR3 length: 13 amino acids. The CDR3, as DNA: TGCGCCAGCAGTGAGTCCGGACAGGGTGTGGCTTTCTTT. This encodes CASSESGQGVAFF.

The rearrangement uses TRBV28 and TRBJ1-1, with D possibly TRBD1 on 6 matching bases. The V gene lost 7 bases and the J gene lost 6 bases, with 15 bases spanning the gap. The V gene's germline CDR1 is MDHEN and CDR2 SYDVKM. CDR3 size: 13 residues. CDR3 in DNA: TGTGCCAGCATAAAGGGGGGATCAGCTGAAGCTTTCTTT. Protein product: CASIKGGSAEAFF.

The rearrangement links TRBV4-3 to TRBJ2-1; D is undetermined. The germline V gene has CDR1 LGHNA and CDR2 YSLEER. Trimming stripped 0 bases from V and 0 bases from J, with 15 bases between. The CDR3 spans 18 residues. In DNA, the CDR3 is TGCGCCAGCAGCCAAGATGAAGCCAGTTCGAGCTCCTACAATGAGCAGTTCTTC. Translating gives CASSQDEASSSSYNEQFF.

The CDR3 is CASSYSGAADTQYF. CDR3 in DNA: TGTGCCAGCAGTTACTCAGGCGCGGCAGATACGCAGTATTTT. The chain recombines TRBV6-2 or TRBV6-3 with TRBJ2-3, with D unclear. From germline, CDR1 is MNHEY and CDR2 SVGEGT. This CDR3 region has 14 residues. Trimming stripped 0 bases from V and 4 bases from J, with 8 bases between.

The chain has TRBV5-6 and TRBJ1-4; perhaps TRBD1 as D (5 bases). Trimming took off 1 base at V and 4 bases at J, with 20 bases between the two ends. This CDR3 is built from 18 residues. CDR1 is SGHDT, CDR2 YYEEEE, per germline. The CDR3 loop is CASSLSLRGGQGNEKLFF. The DNA for the CDR3 is TGTGCCAGCAGCTTGTCCCTCCGTGGAGGTCAGGGTAATGAAAAACTGTTTTTT. The complete variable domain, with remaining parts taken from reference TRBV5-6 and TRBJ1-4, reads DAGVTQSPTHLIKTRGQQVTLRCSPKSGHDTVSWYQQALGQGPQFIFQYYEEEERQRGNFPDRFSGHQFPNYSSELNVNALLLGDSALYLCASSLSLRGGQGNEKLFFGSGTQLSVL.

V usage is TRBV9 and J usage is TRBJ1-1; D unresolved. V was trimmed by 6 bases and J by 0 bases, leaving 9 bases between them. The CDR3 is 13 amino acids. Germline CDR1 and CDR2: SGDLS and YYNGEE. The CDR3 DNA follows: TGTGCCAGCACCAATGGGATGAACACTGAAGCTTTCTTT. This translates into CASTNGMNTEAFF. The complete variable domain, with remaining parts taken from reference TRBV9 and TRBJ1-1, reads DSGVTQTPKHLITATGQRVTLRCSPRSGDLSVYWYQQSLDQGLQFLIQYYNGEERAKGNILERFSAQQFPDLHSELNLSSLELGDSALYFCASTNGMNTEAFFGQGTRLTVV.

The CDR3 region is CAISDEGGPIYEQYV. CDR3 sequence (DNA): TGTGCCATCAGTGACGAGGGGGGGCCGATCTACGAGCAGTACGTC. The chain is built from TRBV10-3 and TRBJ2-7; a possible D gene is TRBD2 (7 bases). With 3 bases removed from V and 3 bases from J, the gap between germline ends came to 15 bases. Germline V lookup: CDR1 ENHRY, CDR2 SYGVKD. The CDR3 sequence is 15 residues long.

The chain uses TRBV3-1 (or the pseudogene TRBV3-2) and TRBJ2-3, with 16 bases fitting TRBD2. CDR3 size: 19 residues. CDR1 is LGHDT and CDR2 is YNNKEL in the germline V gene (reference sequence). J lost 3 bases, V lost 3 bases, and 9 bases had no gene match. The DNA for the CDR3 is TGTGCCAGCAGCCATCTTGGGACTAGCGGGGGGGCCCGGACAGATACGCAGTATTTT. Translation gives CASSHLGTSGGARTDTQYF.

The CDR3: CASSLRGDIQYF. CDR3 nucleotide sequence: TGTGCCAGCAGTCTCAGGGGAGACATTCAGTACTTC. The chain recombines TRBV28 with TRBJ2-4; a weak D match, TRBD1 (6 bases). The germline V gene encodes CDR1 MDHEN and CDR2 SYDVKM. V was shortened by 5 bases and J by 8 bases, with 10 bases between the two germline ends. The CDR3 length is 12 residues.

The rearrangement uses TRBV7-3 and TRBJ2-3; weak D call: TRBD1 (6 bases). CDR1 is SGHTA and CDR2 is FQGTGA in the germline V gene. V lost 0 bases, J lost 2 bases, and 9 bases lay in between. This CDR3 comprises 15 residues. In nucleotides, the CDR3 is TGTGCCAGCAGCTTAACTGGGGGCTTCACAGATACGCAGTATTTT. Its translation: CASSLTGGFTDTQYF.

This clone has only one observation. The chain joins TRBV23-1 to TRBJ1-4, with D unresolved. TRBV23-1 is an ORF; its function is uncertain. V gave up 0 bases and J gave up 8 bases, with 10 bases separating them. The CDR3 runs 14 residues. CDR3 protein: CASSQSRVREKLFF. Written as DNA, the CDR3 is TGCGCCAGCAGTCAATCCCGCGTCAGGGAAAAACTGTTTTTT.